This T cell receptor beta chain was sequenced for a study of PD-1 blockade in classical Hodgkin lymphoma. Overall study results and limits: Why repertoires differed is undefined; disease activity or prior therapy possibly contributed. When set against healthy donors, newly diagnosed patients were reported to show lower baseline TCR diversity.

Turning to this clone: What it recognizes is unknown.

Using immunoSEQ multiplex PCR, the repertoire was profiled, and TCRdb retains in-frame clones only, with some absent. Of about 25,000 clones listed, 94% are singletons. CDR1 and CDR2 (germline): SNHLY, FYNNEI. The CDR3 sequence is 16 residues long. V was trimmed by 6 bases and J by 8 bases, leaving 24 bases between them. This sample's time point: newly diagnosed, previously untreated cHL patient sample. Newly diagnosed classical Hodgkin lymphoma PBMCs, still untreated, provided the comparison samples. The chain carries TRBV2 and TRBJ2-3, with D unresolved. This clonotype was obtained from a human donor with classical Hodgkin lymphoma. The source material was peripheral blood mononuclear cells (PBMCs). For the CDR3, the DNA is TGTGCCAGCAGGCGAACCAACACCCCCAATCGCCTTACGCAGTATTTT. This gives the protein CASRRTNTPNRLTQYF.